This TCR beta chain was profiled in a study of CD8 T cells in ankylosing spondylitis. CDR3 length: 14 amino acids. CDR1 is SEHNR and CDR2 is FQNEAQ in the germline V gene (reference sequence). V lost 4 bases and J lost 5; bases outside the gene matches: 7. This clonotype was recorded many times. Its antigen is undetermined. Scientists made TCR beta libraries using quantitative 5'-RACE with molecular barcodes. TCRdb analysed the 5' RACE reads with MiXCR anew, one entry per CDR3 protein. The table lists hundreds of thousands of distinct CDR3 sequences, 12% of them singletons, with 0.51% in the top ten. Study observations and caveats: Ankylosing spondylitis blood appeared to carry a characteristic TCR beta motif of under ten highly homologous variants. The authors reported significant enrichment of disease-linked clones in matched ankylosing spondylitis synovial fluid. Reports of some motif variants in reactive arthritis synovial fluid and blood predate this one.

The specimen sequenced was blood, either unsorted or a sorted T cell fraction (not recorded which). The chain carries TRBV7-9 and TRBJ2-7; TRBD1 aligns across 8 bases. This receptor was obtained from a male donor with ankylosing spondylitis. CDR3 residues: CASSSGTGYDEQYF. The CDR3 DNA is TGTGCCAGCAGCTCCGGGACAGGATATGACGAGCAGTACTTC.